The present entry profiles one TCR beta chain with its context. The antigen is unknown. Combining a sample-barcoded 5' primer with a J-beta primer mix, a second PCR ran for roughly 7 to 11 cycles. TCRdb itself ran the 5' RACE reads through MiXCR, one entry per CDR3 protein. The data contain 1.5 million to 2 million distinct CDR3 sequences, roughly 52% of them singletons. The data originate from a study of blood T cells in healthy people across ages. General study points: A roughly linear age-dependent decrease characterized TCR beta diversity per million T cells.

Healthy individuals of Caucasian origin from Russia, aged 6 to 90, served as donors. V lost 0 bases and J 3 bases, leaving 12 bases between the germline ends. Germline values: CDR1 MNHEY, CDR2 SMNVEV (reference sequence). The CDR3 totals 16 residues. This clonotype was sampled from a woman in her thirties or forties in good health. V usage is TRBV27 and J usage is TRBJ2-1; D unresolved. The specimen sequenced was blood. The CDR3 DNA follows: TGTGCCAGCAGTTTATCACTCCGAGGTAGCTACAATGAGCAGTTCTTC. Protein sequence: CASSLSLRGSYNEQFF.